Following are 29 T cell receptor beta chains from one sample sequenced in a study of blood T cell repertoires in COVID-19. This table comes from immunoSEQ multiplex PCR, and its TCRdb copy is limited to in-frame clones, with some not included. Of around 140,000 clones listed, around 83% are singletons. Material for sequencing was peripheral blood. The source is a man aged 30-40 years with COVID-19, enrolled during active disease.

The chain uses TRBV5-4 and TRBJ2-3, with D possibly being TRBD2 (6 bases). The V gene's germline CDR1 is SGHNT and CDR2 YYREEE (reference sequence). V was clipped by 2 bases and J by 0 bases, with 13 bases between them. This CDR3 is 16 amino acids long. CDR3 amino acids: CASSFRGGTSTDTQYF. As DNA, the CDR3 is TGTGCCAGCAGCTTCCGGGGCGGGACTAGCACAGATACGCAGTATTTT.

This clone turned up a few times. A junction boundary mismatches the germline segment, possibly from a read error. This chain links TRBV28 with TRBJ1-2, with a possible D match to TRBD1 (6 bases). Germline loops: CDR1 MDHEN, CDR2 SYDVKM. The CDR3 loop spans 10 amino acids. The CDR3 loop is CASSQGPRVF. CDR3 DNA: TGTGCCAGCAGCCAGGGGCCACGGGTGTTC.

The chain is built from TRBV11-2 and TRBJ2-7; the match to TRBD2 covers 9 bases. Trimming took 4 bases from V and 5 from J; bases not matched to a gene: 3. The CDR3 spans 13 residues. Looked up from germline, CDR1 is SGHAT and CDR2 is FQNNGV. CDR3 nucleotides: TGTGCCAGCAGCTCCCGGACTAGCGACGAGCAGTACTTC. Translating gives CASSSRTSDEQYF.

The chain carries TRBV2 and TRBJ1-1; a possible D gene is TRBD1 (5 bases). Germline assignment: CDR1 SNHLY and CDR2 FYNNEI. Trimming shortened V by 5 bases and J by 3 bases, and 13 bases separated the two germline ends. The length of the CDR3 is 14 residues. The CDR3 here is CASSPDISHTEAFF. In nucleotides, the CDR3 is TGTGCCAGCAGTCCGGACATAAGCCACACTGAAGCTTTCTTT.

J is TRBJ2-7 and V is TRBV10-3, with 10 bases aligning to TRBD1. V shed 7 bases and J 6 bases; nucleotides not matched to a gene: 9. The CDR3 is 14 residues long. Germline assignment: CDR1 ENHRY and CDR2 SYGVKD. The CDR3 sequence is CAIMGGDRGFEQYF. DNA of the CDR3: TGTGCCATCATGGGGGGGGACAGGGGTTTCGAGCAGTACTTC.

This clone was observed at least ten times. The chain uses TRBV7-9 and TRBJ1-1, with 7 bases identical to TRBD1. Germline V gene lookup returns CDR1 SEHNR and CDR2 FQNEAQ (reference sequence). The V and J ends lost 5 bases and 4 bases, in that order; junction bases with no gene match: 10. The CDR3 length is 15 residues. CDR3 DNA: TGTGCCAGCAGCGTAACCGGGACAGCGGGCACTGAAGCTTTCTTT. It translates to CASSVTGTAGTEAFF.

For the CDR3, the DNA is TGTGCCAGCAGCTCAAGCCGATCCAGGGCCCGAAGACGGTCCGTCGGAAACACCATATATTTT. Its translation is CASSSSRSRARRRSVGNTIYF. The chain uses TRBV13 and TRBJ1-3; possibly TRBD1 for D (5 bases). CDR1 and CDR2 (germline): PRHDT, FYEKMQ (reference sequence). Trimming cost V 4 bases and J 4 bases, with 32 bases left between them. There are 21 residues in the CDR3.

The CDR3, as DNA: TGTGCCACCAGTGATTCCACATCCTATGAAAAACTGTTTTTT. It encodes CATSDSTSYEKLFF. V is TRBV24-1 and J is TRBJ1-4; D is uncertain. Trimming shortened V by 2 bases and J by 6 bases, and 9 bases separated the two germline ends. The CDR3 consists of 14 residues. Germline-derived CDR1 and CDR2 are KGHDR and SFDVKD.

As DNA, the CDR3 is TGCGCCAGCAGTTCCCCCTACAGGGGGCCCTTCTATGGCTACACCTTC. It encodes CASSSPYRGPFYGYTF. This chain joins TRBV23-1 and TRBJ1-2, with TRBD1 identical over 9 bases. TRBV23-1 has ORF status, its function being uncertain. The CDR3 has 16 amino acids. V shed 5 bases, J shed 4 bases, and the junction held 11 bases outside the gene matches.

The chain links TRBV6-5 to TRBJ1-1, with TRBD1 matching 9 bases. Germline loops: CDR1 MNHEY, CDR2 SVGAGI. The CDR3 contains 11 residues. V shed 6 bases, J shed 11 bases, and the junction held 4 bases outside the gene matches. This CDR3 is CASSPGTGAFF. The CDR3 nucleotides read TGTGCCAGCAGCCCCGGGACAGGGGCTTTCTTT.

The CDR3 loop reads CAWTPDARRIGELFF. Written as DNA, the CDR3 is TGTGCCTGGACCCCTGATGCGCGCCGTATCGGGGAGCTGTTTTTT. This chain uses TRBV30 with TRBJ2-2; no definite D call. The germline V gene encodes CDR1 GTSNPN and CDR2 SVGIG (reference sequence). The CDR3 has 15 amino acids. V was trimmed by 4 bases and J by 7 bases, leaving 19 bases between them. The complete variable domain, with remaining parts taken from reference TRBV30 and TRBJ2-2, reads SQTIHQWPATLVQPVGSPLSLECTVEGTSNPNLYWYRQAAGRGLQLLFYSVGIGQISSEVPQNLSASRPQDRQFILSSKKLLLSDSGFYLCAWTPDARRIGELFFGEGSRLTVL.

This chain links TRBV24-1 with TRBJ1-1, with D unresolved. Trimming left V 3 bases short and J 0 bases short, with 7 bases between. Germline V gene data show CDR1 as KGHDR and CDR2 as SFDVKD. CDR3 size: 14 residues. The CDR3, as DNA: TGTGCCACCAGTGATGGAGGCATGAACACTGAAGCTTTCTTT. This gives the protein CATSDGGMNTEAFF.

In this sample, this clone turned up once. The chain links TRBV4-1 to TRBJ2-4; 9 nucleotides align to TRBD1. J lost 3 bases, V lost 3 bases, and 3 bases had no gene match. This CDR3 has 15 residues. Germline V gene lookup returns CDR1 MGHRA and CDR2 YSYEKL. The DNA for the CDR3 is TGCGCCAGCAGCCAGGGACAGGGAGGCAAAAACATTCAGTACTTC. Protein sequence: CASSQGQGGKNIQYF.

The chain couples TRBV28 to TRBJ2-2; TRBD2 matches 11 bases. Germline-derived CDR1 and CDR2 are MDHEN and SYDVKM. Germline trimming cut 3 bases from V and 2 bases from J; bases unmatched to any gene: 2. The CDR3 has 16 residues. In nucleotides, the CDR3 is TGTGCCAGCAGTTTTCGACTAGCGGGAAACACCGGGGAGCTGTTTTTT. Translation gives CASSFRLAGNTGELFF.

The J gene is TRBJ1-2, the V gene TRBV6-5; D remains ambiguous. The CDR3 contains 13 residues. Looked up from germline, CDR1 is MNHEY and CDR2 is SVGAGI. The V gene lost 4 bases and the J gene lost 8 bases, with 14 bases spanning the gap. CDR3 residues: CASSSMSWRGYTF. Written as DNA, the CDR3 is TGTGCCAGCAGTTCCATGAGCTGGCGGGGCTACACCTTC.

The genes are TRBV6-2 or TRBV6-3 and TRBJ1-1; D is unresolved. Trimming took 1 base from V and 4 from J, leaving 7 bases between them. The CDR3 is made up of 13 amino acids. Germline CDR1 and CDR2: MNHEY and SVGEGT. The CDR3: CASSYFGSTEAFF. In nucleotides, the CDR3 is TGTGCCAGCAGTTACTTCGGGTCCACTGAAGCTTTCTTT.

This chain links TRBV2 with TRBJ2-7, with TRBD1 matching over 7 bases. V was clipped by 6 bases and J by 5 bases; unmatched bases: 10. CDR3 length: 14 residues. CDR1 and CDR2 (germline): SNHLY, FYNNEI. The CDR3 region has the DNA TGTGCCAGCAGATCCCCAGGGGGTCCCCACGAGCAGTACTTC. Encoded protein: CASRSPGGPHEQYF.

This chain joins TRBV7-2 and TRBJ1-6; 9 bases are shared with TRBD1. CDR3 length equals 17 residues. In germline, CDR1 is SGHTA, CDR2 FQGNSA. Trimming removed 1 base from V and 10 bases from J; junction bases left unmatched: 11. The CDR3 loop reads CASSLEGYGTGPSPLHF. The DNA for the CDR3 is TGTGCCAGCAGCTTAGAAGGGTACGGGACAGGGCCATCACCCCTCCACTTT.

The CDR3 DNA sequence: TGTGCCAGCAGTTCTGCCGGTTCCTACGAGCAGTACTTC. Protein product: CASSSAGSYEQYF. This chain uses TRBV6-6 with TRBJ2-7; D is unclear. CDR3 size: 13 residues. Looked up from germline, CDR1 is MNHNY and CDR2 is SVGAGI (reference sequence). V was trimmed by 4 bases and J by 1 base, leaving 8 bases between them.

The chain employs TRBV28 and TRBJ1-3; TRBD1 matches at 8 bases. V lost 3 bases and J lost 4; bases outside the gene matches: 5. The CDR3 consists of 15 residues. Germline CDR1 is MDHEN and CDR2 is SYDVKM. The CDR3, as DNA: TGTGCCAGCAGTTTGCCAGGGGGCTCCGGAAACACCATATATTTT. Translated: CASSLPGGSGNTIYF.

This clone showed up just a few times. CDR3 in amino acids: CASSTWTGRESEAFF. The DNA of the CDR3 is TGTGCCAGCAGCACCTGGACAGGGAGAGAGTCTGAAGCTTTCTTT. V gene TRBV21-1 combines with J gene TRBJ1-1; TRBD1, as called in the table, went unchecked against the DNA. TRBV21-1 represents a pseudogene. The CDR3 is 15 amino acids.

This chain connects TRBV12-5 to TRBJ2-1; D perhaps matches TRBD2 (5 bases). CDR3 length equals 16 residues. V shed 0 bases and J shed 3 bases, with 12 bases lying between them. Germline-derived CDR1 and CDR2 are LGHNT and FRNRAP. The CDR3 DNA follows: TGTGCTAGTGGTTTGGTACTAGGCGGCAACTACAATGAGCAGTTCTTC. This encodes CASGLVLGGNYNEQFF.

The V gene is TRBV5-4, the J gene TRBJ2-3, with D possibly TRBD1 on 6 matching bases. The length of the CDR3 is 14 residues. Germline values: CDR1 SGHNT, CDR2 YYREEE (reference sequence). Deletions cut 4 bases from V and 2 bases from J, with 11 bases between. Written as DNA, the CDR3 is TGTGCCAGCAGCCCCGAGGGGGTCACAGATACGCAGTATTTT. Amino acid sequence: CASSPEGVTDTQYF.

This chain uses TRBV19 with TRBJ2-4, with 7 bases identical to TRBD1. The length of the CDR3 is 16 residues. CDR1 LNHDA and CDR2 SQIVND come from the germline V gene (reference sequence). Losses at the gene ends were 5 bases for V and 1 base for J; bases not matched to a gene: 8. For the CDR3, the DNA is TGTGCCAGTAGTCCCTCCGGACAGGTTGCCAAAAACATTCAGTACTTC. Its translation: CASSPSGQVAKNIQYF.

V is TRBV28 and J is TRBJ1-3; D possibly corresponds to TRBD1 (5 bases). V lost 9 bases, J lost 2 bases, and 11 bases lay in between. From germline, CDR1 is MDHEN and CDR2 SYDVKM. The CDR3 covers 13 residues. CDR3 bases: TGTGCCAGTCGCAGGGTCCCTGGAAACACCATATATTTT. The encoded protein is CASRRVPGNTIYF.

This clone has just a few counts. The rearrangement uses TRBV6-1 and TRBJ2-7; D call uncertain. The CDR3 length is 11 residues. Germline values: CDR1 MNHNS, CDR2 SASEGT. Deletions cut 3 bases from V and 3 bases from J, with 3 bases between. Here the CDR3 reads CASSDIYEQYF. In DNA, the CDR3 is TGTGCCAGCAGTGACATCTACGAGCAGTACTTC.

Written as DNA, the CDR3 is TGTGCCAGTAGTACACAGGGAAGGAGCTCCTACGAGCAGTACTTC. Translated, it gives CASSTQGRSSYEQYF. The chain has TRBV19 and TRBJ2-7; perhaps TRBD1 as D (6 bases). Germline V gene lookup returns CDR1 LNHDA and CDR2 SQIVND (reference sequence). CDR3 length equals 15 residues. Trimming stripped 4 bases from V and 0 bases from J, with 13 bases between. Combining the CDR3 with reference TRBV19 and TRBJ2-7 gives the whole variable domain DGGITQSPKYLFRKEGQNVTLSCEQNLNHDAMYWYRQDPGQGLRLIYYSQIVNDFQKGDIAEGYSVSREKKESFPLTVTSAQKNPTAFYLCASSTQGRSSYEQYFGPGTRLTVT.

This chain joins TRBV5-4 and TRBJ1-1; 11 nucleotides agree with TRBD1. This CDR3 has 14 residues. The germline CDR1 and CDR2 sequences are SGHNT and YYREEE (reference sequence). With 4 bases clipped from V and 3 bases from J, the junction kept 2 bases outside the gene matches. The CDR3 coding sequence is TGTGCCAGCAGCAGGGGACAGGGGGACACTGAAGCTTTCTTT. Amino acids: CASSRGQGDTEAFF.

The chain links TRBV28 to TRBJ1-5, with 11 bases lining up with TRBD1. The germline V gene encodes CDR1 MDHEN and CDR2 SYDVKM. CDR3 length equals 16 residues. The junction had 7 bases not matched to a gene; V was cut back by 2 bases and J by 7 bases. CDR3 nucleotides: TGTGCCAGCAGTTTACTGGACAGGGGGCGCGGACAGCCCCAGCATTTT. Translated: CASSLLDRGRGQPQHF.